This TCR beta chain was sequenced in a study of blood T cells in healthy people across ages. A few counts support this clonotype. Antigen specificity is unknown. The CDR3 runs 13 residues. V lost 4 bases and J 0 bases, leaving 7 bases between the germline ends. Germline assignment: CDR1 MNHEY and CDR2 SVGEGT. A second PCR, run for about 7 to 11 cycles, used a sample-barcoded 5' primer plus a J-beta primer mix. A template-switch adaptor that had 12 random nucleotides put a tag on each cDNA molecule. TCRdb fed the 5' RACE reads into MiXCR, producing one record per CDR3 protein. The data hold fewer than 1,200,000 distinct CDR3 sequences, with 25% observed a single time. Study-level results: Researchers report that TCR beta diversity correlated strongly with naive T cell percentage.

These data were also reused for a study on T cells of mothers and their children. This second study says: The people who donated were a few healthy Caucasian mothers and their six children.

The chain combines TRBV6-2 or TRBV6-3 with TRBJ2-7, with unresolved D. The specimen was blood. The TCR sequence derives from a girl aged 2-10 years in good health. CDR3 DNA sequence: TGTGCCAGCAGTTCAACACACTCCTACGAGCAGTACTTC. It encodes CASSSTHSYEQYF.